These T cell receptor beta chains were read from a single sample in a study of post-analysis software for immune sequencing data. Each CDR3 protein gets one entry after TCRdb re-called the PCR reads with MiXCR. The table shows about 430,000 distinct CDR3 sequences, with roughly 38% occurring only once. The sequenced material came from blood. The receptors were gathered from a girl between 2 and 10 years old with multiple sclerosis. Both conserved end residues are part of each CDR3. Clone size is stated in some rows and not others, as once, few, many or a class when expanded.

clone size: once
V gene: TRBV4-3
CDR3 protein: CASSPAPNLLNEQFF

clone size: .
V gene: TRBV10-3
CDR3 protein: CAISEPIDRDPYNEQFF

clone size: .
V gene: TRBV4-3
CDR3 protein: CASSQDWTGADGYTF

clone size: .
V gene: TRBV27
CDR3 protein: CASSRWTGGNEKLFF

clone size: few
V gene: TRBV6-5
CDR3 protein: CASRKLGTETQYF

clone size: few
V gene: TRBV20-1
CDR3 protein: CSARESGPDTQYF

clone size: .
V gene: TRBV16
CDR3 protein: CASSLGAGGEQYF

clone size: few
V gene: TRBV12-3/TRBV12-4
CDR3 protein: CASSLDGPYEQYF

clone size: few
V gene: TRBV9
CDR3 protein: CASSVPRGGYTGADTQYF

clone size: .
V gene: TRBV20-1
CDR3 protein: CSAQLQGAPGSDEQYF

clone size: .
V gene: TRBV6-2/TRBV6-3
CDR3 protein: CASRRPGLAGGTQYF

clone size: many
V gene: TRBV12-3/TRBV12-4
CDR3 protein: CASSIGQSNSPLHF

clone size: .
V gene: TRBV27
CDR3 protein: CASSLSKGGEQYF

clone size: few
V gene: TRBV6-5
CDR3 protein: CASSYSIVASGTAREKLFF

clone size: .
V gene: TRBV4-1
CDR3 protein: CASSRTGLLPSGANVLTF

clone size: .
V gene: TRBV6-2/TRBV6-3
CDR3 protein: CASQDRYNQPQHF

clone size: .
V gene: TRBV7-9
CDR3 protein: CASSLRPAGGTYNEQFF

clone size: .
V gene: TRBV7-2
CDR3 protein: CASSPIPLADTQYF

clone size: .
V gene: TRBV7-2
CDR3 protein: CASSQRNRLSYTF

clone size: once
V gene: TRBV6-2/TRBV6-3
CDR3 protein: CASSSIQGDTYNEQFF